This TCR beta chain emerged from a study of OX40 agonist ivuxolimab in advanced cancers. Study-wide points: Among T cells, CD8+ cells averaged more expanded clones than CD4+ cells. At doses 0.1 to 3.0 mg/kg, CD4+ and CD8+ clones expanded.

Clones were read by immunoSEQ multiplex PCR, and TCRdb kept only the in-frame ones, dropping some. This repertoire shows about 72,000 clones, about 91% found once; its top ten account for approximately 10%. Concerning this clone itself: The antigen is not known.

This CDR3 comprises 14 residues. The V and J ends lost 1 base and 8 bases respectively, with 14 bases between them. Germline CDR1 reads LGHNA; CDR2 reads YNFKEQ. The chain carries TRBV4-2 and TRBJ1-2, with D uncertain. The TCR originated in an adult with an advanced solid tumor such as melanoma, head and neck, liver or kidney cancer. The sample here was CD4+ or CD8+ T cells sorted from blood, taken in a trial of the OX40 agonist ivuxolimab. CDR3 loop: CASSQAPYTGGYTF. DNA for the CDR3: TGTGCCAGCAGCCAAGCCCCATATACGGGGGGCTACACCTTC.